The 27 T cell receptor beta chains in this list originate from one sample, sequenced in a study of blood T cell repertoires in COVID-19. The data were produced by immunoSEQ multiplex PCR, yet TCRdb's version contains in-frame clones alone and is incomplete. The table records 70,000 to 90,000 clones, around 88% of them present only once. The sample consisted of peripheral blood. The source is a man aged 45-65 years with active COVID-19.

This clone was found once. CDR3 loop: CASSQTRVGAFF. For the CDR3, the DNA is TGTGCCAGCAGTCAAACTCGCGTCGGAGCTTTCTTT. The chain links TRBV3-1 (or the pseudogene TRBV3-2) to TRBJ1-1, with D unclear. CDR3 length equals 12 residues. Looked up from germline, CDR1 is LGHDT and CDR2 is YNNKEL (reference sequence). V was shortened by 6 bases and J by 10 bases, with 15 bases between the two germline ends.

J is TRBJ1-6 and V is TRBV7-3; 9 bases match TRBD1. The CDR3 has 12 residues. Per germline, CDR1 SGHTA and CDR2 FQGTGA. V trimming: 5 bases; J trimming: 14 bases; junction bases outside the gene matches: 4. The DNA for the CDR3 is TGTGCCAGCAGCAGCGGACAGGGGTCCCTCCACTTT. Translation gives CASSSGQGSLHF.

The chain couples TRBV5-5 to TRBJ1-4; D not resolved. Trimming cost V 4 bases and J 3 bases, with 13 bases left between them. Germline V gene data show CDR1 as SGHKS and CDR2 as YYEKEE (reference sequence). The CDR3 runs to 15 residues. The CDR3 nucleotides are TGTGCCAGCAGCACAGCCCGACGGCCTAATGAAAAACTGTTTTTT. Translating it yields CASSTARRPNEKLFF.

The rearrangement uses TRBV27 and TRBJ1-5; the match to TRBD1 covers 11 bases. V gave up 8 bases and J gave up 2 bases; unmatched junction bases: 2. Germline V gene data show CDR1 as MNHEY and CDR2 as SMNVEV (reference sequence). The CDR3 length is 14 residues. CDR3 sequence: CASGQGAGNQPQHF. The CDR3 bases are TGTGCCAGCGGACAGGGGGCAGGCAATCAGCCCCAGCATTTT.

V gene TRBV7-2 combines with J gene TRBJ2-5, with TRBD1 matching 7 bases. The CDR3 runs to 14 residues. Germline trimming cut 0 bases from V and 3 bases from J; bases unmatched to any gene: 1. Germline V CDR1 and CDR2: SGHTA, FQGNSA. Here the CDR3 DNA reads TGTGCCAGCAGCTTAGCCACAGGGGAAGAGACCCAGTACTTC. Translating gives CASSLATGEETQYF.

V is TRBV11-2 and J is TRBJ1-1; 7 bases align to TRBD1. This CDR3 has 15 residues. CDR1 and CDR2 (germline): SGHAT, FQNNGV. Losses at the gene ends were 5 bases for V and 0 bases for J; bases not matched to a gene: 6. The CDR3 DNA reads TGTGCCAGCAGCCTCCAGGGACAGTTGAACACTGAAGCTTTCTTT. This sequence encodes CASSLQGQLNTEAFF.

The J gene is TRBJ2-5, the V gene TRBV25-1, with TRBD2 matching 7 bases. The CDR3 runs 14 residues. The V gene end was trimmed by 3 bases and the J gene end by 0 bases; junction bases not matched to a gene: 1. Germline CDR1 is MGHDK and CDR2 is SYGVNS. CDR3 nucleotide sequence: TGTGCCAGCAGTGACCGGGGGGACCAAGAGACCCAGTACTTC. It is translated as CASSDRGDQETQYF.

This rearrangement joins TRBV3-1 (or the pseudogene TRBV3-2) to TRBJ2-3, with 8 positions matching TRBD2. Germline V gene data show CDR1 as LGHDT and CDR2 as YNNKEL (reference sequence). With V trimmed by 5 bases and J by 4 bases, 8 bases remained unmatched. The CDR3 is made up of 15 amino acids. CDR3 region: CASSNRLANADTQYF. The CDR3 DNA is TGTGCCAGCAGCAATAGACTAGCGAATGCAGATACGCAGTATTTT.

The chain links TRBV4-1 to TRBJ2-3, with a weak D call TRBD2 (6 bases). V lost 0 bases, J lost 3 bases, and 13 bases lay in between. The CDR3 length is 16 residues. Germline V gene data show CDR1 as MGHRA and CDR2 as YSYEKL. The chain's CDR3 is CASSQDNRRGTDTQYF. In DNA, the CDR3 is TGCGCCAGCAGCCAAGATAATCGGCGGGGTACAGATACGCAGTATTTT.

This chain joins TRBV30 and TRBJ2-5; 15 positions agree with TRBD2. Germline V lookup: CDR1 GTSNPN, CDR2 SVGIG (reference sequence). CDR3 length equals 18 residues. Trimming at V came to 0 bases and at J to 5 bases, leaving 10 bases not matched to a gene. The CDR3: CAWSVRGLAGGPGETQYF. In DNA form, the CDR3 reads TGTGCCTGGAGTGTACGCGGACTAGCGGGAGGGCCGGGGGAGACCCAGTACTTC.

V and J are TRBV11-3 and TRBJ2-1, with D tentatively TRBD1 (6 bases). Germline CDR1 and CDR2: SGHNT and YENEEA. Trimming removed 5 bases at V and 5 bases at J, with 10 bases between. The CDR3 consists of 13 residues. This CDR3 is CASSPGVDNEQFF. DNA of the CDR3: TGTGCCAGCAGCCCAGGGGTTGACAATGAGCAGTTCTTC.

This clone was seen only once. V is TRBV28 and J is TRBJ2-7; 7 nucleotides align to TRBD1. The CDR3 extends over 12 amino acids. Looked up from germline, CDR1 is MDHEN and CDR2 is SYDVKM. Losses at the gene ends were 10 bases for V and 0 bases for J; bases not matched to a gene: 3. This chain's CDR3 is CATRTGSYEQYF. The CDR3 nucleotides are TGTGCCACCCGGACAGGCTCCTACGAGCAGTACTTC.

Relative to its sample, this clone is medium-sized. This sequence joins TRBV7-9 and TRBJ1-6; 9 nucleotides match TRBD1. The trim removed 4 bases at V and 7 bases at J, leaving 8 bases unmatched. The CDR3 is 16 amino acids. The germline V gene encodes CDR1 SEHNR and CDR2 FQNEAQ (reference sequence). The CDR3 DNA reads as TGTGCCAGCAGCTCCTTGTCTGGACAGGGGAATTCACCCCTCCACTTT. Its protein is CASSSLSGQGNSPLHF. The entire variable domain, with the rest obtained from reference TRBV7-9 and TRBJ1-6, is as follows: DTGVSQNPRHKITKRGQNVTFRCDPISEHNRLYWYRQTLGQGPEFLTYFQNEAQLEKSRLLSDRFSAERPKGSFSTLEIQRTEQGDSAMYLCASSSLSGQGNSPLHFGNGTRLTVT.

This rearrangement joins TRBV11-3 to TRBJ2-1; no reliable D call. The V and J ends lost 4 bases and 1 base respectively, with 5 bases between them. The germline V gene encodes CDR1 SGHNT and CDR2 YENEEA. The CDR3 is 13 residues long. CDR3 DNA sequence: TGTGCCAGCAGCTCCAGATCCTACAATGAGCAGTTCTTC. This translates into CASSSRSYNEQFF.

The chain uses TRBV7-3 and TRBJ2-6; 10 nucleotides agree with TRBD1. With 5 bases clipped from V and 3 bases from J, the junction kept 1 base outside the gene matches. CDR1 is SGHTA, CDR2 FQGTGA, per germline. CDR3 size: 15 residues. This chain's CDR3 is CASSRTGGGANVLTF. The CDR3 region has the DNA TGTGCCAGCAGCCGGACAGGGGGTGGGGCCAACGTCCTGACTTTC.

The chain employs TRBV24-1 and TRBJ2-3, with D perhaps matching TRBD2 (6 bases). Trimming removed 5 bases from V and 5 bases from J, with 13 bases in between. The germline V gene has CDR1 KGHDR and CDR2 SFDVKD. The CDR3 spans 14 residues. The CDR3 DNA reads TGTGCCACCAGTGCTGGAGGGCAGGGAGATACGCAGTATTTT. It translates to CATSAGGQGDTQYF.

The chain couples TRBV7-8 to TRBJ2-3; D gene unclear. Deletions cut 4 bases from V and 0 bases from J, with 11 bases between. The CDR3 is 15 residues long. Germline CDR1 and CDR2: SGHVS and FQNEAQ. CDR3 sequence (DNA): TGTGCCAGCAGCTGGGCCCAGGCTAGCACAGATACGCAGTATTTT. It specifies CASSWAQASTDTQYF.

The chain carries TRBV4-1 and TRBJ2-5; 10 bases fit TRBD1. With V trimmed by 4 bases and J by 5 bases, 4 bases remained unmatched. Looked up from germline, CDR1 is MGHRA and CDR2 is YSYEKL. This CDR3 spans 14 amino acids. The chain's CDR3 is CASSRMGQGETQYF. CDR3 in DNA: TGCGCCAGCAGCCGGATGGGACAGGGGGAGACCCAGTACTTC.

The chain combines TRBV7-2 with TRBJ1-2, with unresolved D. Germline V gene data show CDR1 as SGHTA and CDR2 as FQGNSA. The V gene lost 2 bases and the J gene lost 5 bases, with 12 bases spanning the gap. The CDR3 has 14 amino acids. The CDR3 region has the DNA TGTGCCAGCAGCTTACCATCAGTGAATTATGGCTACACCTTC. The encoded protein is CASSLPSVNYGYTF. The full variable domain, in which reference TRBV7-2 and TRBJ1-2 provide the parts outside the CDR3, is GAGVSQSPSNKVTEKGKDVELRCDPISGHTALYWYRQSLGQGLEFLIYFQGNSAPDKSGLPSDRFSAERTGGSVSTLTIQRTQQEDSAVYLCASSLPSVNYGYTFGSGTRLTVV.

The V call is TRBV27, the J call TRBJ2-5, with D possibly being TRBD1 (5 bases). The CDR3 has 16 amino acids. V gave up 4 bases and J gave up 5 bases, with 20 bases separating them. Per the germline V gene, CDR1 is MNHEY and CDR2 is SMNVEV (reference sequence). The CDR3 spells CASSSSGIAFGETQYF. The CDR3 nucleotides are TGTGCCAGCAGTTCGTCAGGGATTGCCTTTGGGGAGACCCAGTACTTC.

The gene calls are TRBV5-1 and TRBJ2-3, with 8 bases that match TRBD2. This CDR3 has 14 amino acids. V lost 2 bases to trimming and J lost 5 bases; unmatched junction nucleotides: 4. The V gene's germline CDR1 is SGHRS and CDR2 YFSETQ. As DNA, the CDR3 is TGCGCCAGCAGCTTAGCGGGGGCCGGAGATACGCAGTATTTT. It codes for CASSLAGAGDTQYF.

The chain recombines TRBV28 with TRBJ1-1; possible D gene TRBD1, 5 bases. Germline V lookup: CDR1 MDHEN, CDR2 SYDVKM. V gave up 3 bases and J gave up 0 bases, with 11 bases separating them. The CDR3 spans 15 residues. The CDR3: CASSFSGHLNTEAFF. The CDR3 region has the DNA TGTGCCAGCAGTTTTTCCGGACACTTGAACACTGAAGCTTTCTTT. The variable domain in full, completed from reference TRBV28 and TRBJ1-1, reads DVKVTQSSRYLVKRTGEKVFLECVQDMDHENMFWYRQDPGLGLRLIYFSYDVKMKEKGDIPEGYSVSREKKERFSLILESASTNQTSMYLCASSFSGHLNTEAFFGQGTRLTVV.

Concerning this clone itself: This same CDR3 is encoded by further DNA sequences in the sample. The CDR3 coding sequence is TGTGCCAGCAGCCTTAGCACAGATACGCAGTATTTT. Translated: CASSLSTDTQYF. The genes are TRBV5-4 and TRBJ2-3; unclear D gene. Trimming shortened V by 4 bases and J by 0 bases, and 3 bases separated the two germline ends. The CDR3 is made up of 12 amino acids. Germline CDR1 is SGHNT and CDR2 is YYREEE (reference sequence).

The chain joins TRBV30 to TRBJ2-5, with unresolved D. CDR1 is GTSNPN and CDR2 is SVGIG in the germline V gene (reference sequence). The ends were cut back, 0 bases at V and 2 bases at J, with 7 bases in the middle. This CDR3 contains 13 residues. CDR3 DNA sequence: TGTGCCTGGAGTGTAAACTTACAAGAGACCCAGTACTTC. Amino acid sequence: CAWSVNLQETQYF.

The rearrangement links TRBV9 to TRBJ2-3; D remains ambiguous. V was shortened by 0 bases and J by 6 bases, with 8 bases between the two germline ends. Per the germline V gene, CDR1 is SGDLS and CDR2 is YYNGEE. This CDR3 is built from 13 residues. The CDR3 here is CASSVAFRDTQYF. CDR3 DNA sequence: TGTGCCAGCAGCGTAGCCTTCAGGGATACGCAGTATTTT. Supplemented by reference TRBV9 and TRBJ2-3, the full variable domain reads DSGVTQTPKHLITATGQRVTLRCSPRSGDLSVYWYQQSLDQGLQFLIQYYNGEERAKGNILERFSAQQFPDLHSELNLSSLELGDSALYFCASSVAFRDTQYFGPGTRLTVL.

This clone appeared a single time. This chain uses TRBV11-2 with TRBJ2-1, with 8 bases that match TRBD1. The CDR3 runs to 15 residues. V shed 5 bases and J 7 bases; nucleotides not matched to a gene: 10. Looked up from germline, CDR1 is SGHAT and CDR2 is FQNNGV. CDR3 region: CASSGSGGARNEQFF. The CDR3 nucleotides read TGTGCCAGCAGCGGCTCAGGGGGCGCCAGAAATGAGCAGTTCTTC.

This CDR3 is CASTLYGNTIYF. The DNA of the CDR3 is TGTGCCAGCACCCTCTACGGAAACACCATATATTTT. The V and J genes are TRBV2 and TRBJ1-3; D is unclear. The CDR3 length is 12 residues. Per germline, CDR1 SNHLY and CDR2 FYNNEI. V lost 7 bases and J 4 bases, leaving 8 bases between the germline ends.